Included here is one T cell receptor beta chain sequence, with context. The sample comes from a study of blood T cell repertoires in COVID-19. Across the study: Specimens from acute and convalescent COVID-19 originated in the United States, Italy and Spain. T cells, B-cell-depleted T cells, or PBMCs provided the cDNA or gDNA that served as material.

V gave up 3 bases and J gave up 0 bases, with 9 bases separating them. CDR1 is MNHEY and CDR2 is SVGAGI in the germline V gene. The length of the CDR3 is 15 residues. As handled by the study authors: Reference gene primer amplification in the assay estimated nucleated cell counts. Produced via immunoSEQ multiplex PCR; TCRdb's table is partial and in-frame only. V and J calls and clone size are copied from that table; D and trimming were computed from the DNA. Among about 220,000 clones listed, roughly four fifths were seen once. The source is a woman between 55 and 75 years old with acute or convalescent COVID-19. The rearrangement links TRBV6-5 to TRBJ2-1; no reliable D call. Sequences were obtained from peripheral blood. In nucleotides, the CDR3 is TGTGCCAGCAGTTATGAGTGGAGCTCCTACAATGAGCAGTTCTTC. It is translated as CASSYEWSSYNEQFF.